One sample yielded the 22 T cell receptor beta chains listed below, sequenced in a study of T cell responses to AZD1222 COVID-19 vaccine. The method was immunoSEQ multiplex PCR; TCRdb's version includes in-frame clones alone and lacks a portion of them. The sample shows around 120,000 clones, about 93% of them seen only once. Sequencing was performed on peripheral blood, taken 28 days after the second AZD1222 dose. Every receptor here comes from an adult who received the AZD1222 COVID-19 vaccine.

The gene calls are TRBV12-3 or TRBV12-4 and TRBJ1-1; D ambiguous. The CDR3 is made up of 13 amino acids. The V gene lost 2 bases and the J gene lost 4 bases, with 8 bases spanning the gap. DNA of the CDR3: TGTGCCAGCAGTTTACAAGAGAGCACTGAAGCTTTCTTT. Translated, it gives CASSLQESTEAFF.

This chain's CDR3 is CASSADRPGNTIYF. The CDR3 coding sequence is TGCGCCAGCAGCGCGGACAGACCTGGAAACACCATATATTTT. V and J are TRBV5-1 and TRBJ1-3, with a tentative D call TRBD1 (6 bases). This CDR3 contains 14 residues. V gave up 4 bases and J gave up 2 bases, with 10 bases separating them. The germline V gene encodes CDR1 SGHRS and CDR2 YFSETQ. Based on the CDR3 plus reference TRBV5-1 and TRBJ1-3, the full variable domain is KAGVTQTPRYLIKTRGQQVTLSCSPISGHRSVSWYQQTPGQGLQFLFEYFSETQRNKGNFPGRFSGRQFSNSRSEMNVSTLELGDSALYLCASSADRPGNTIYFGEGSWLTVV.

The chain links TRBV3-1 (or the pseudogene TRBV3-2) to TRBJ1-2; D unresolved. Trimming took 0 bases from V and 3 from J, leaving 8 bases between them. The CDR3 contains 14 residues. The germline V gene has CDR1 LGHDT and CDR2 YNNKEL (reference sequence). The CDR3 DNA is TGTGCCAGCAGCCAAGATACAGTACACTATGGCTACACCTTC. The encoded protein is CASSQDTVHYGYTF.

This chain joins TRBV19 and TRBJ2-1; D is possibly TRBD2 (5 bases). CDR1 LNHDA and CDR2 SQIVND come from the germline V gene (reference sequence). V lost 6 bases and J lost 7, with 16 bases in between. The CDR3 has 14 amino acids. The DNA for the CDR3 is TGTGCCAGTAGGCCTATCGGGGTTACGAATGAGCAGTTCTTC. It encodes CASRPIGVTNEQFF.

The J gene is TRBJ2-7, the V gene TRBV16; no firm D call. The CDR3 runs to 17 residues. Germline CDR1 KGHSY, CDR2 FQNENV. Trimming stripped 0 bases from V and 0 bases from J, with 15 bases between. The CDR3 sequence is CASSQSISSLSSYEQYF. The CDR3 nucleotides are TGTGCCAGCAGCCAATCGATTTCCAGCCTGAGCTCCTACGAGCAGTACTTC.

The chain is built from TRBV29-1 and TRBJ1-1; maybe TRBD1 (6 bases). Germline V CDR1 and CDR2: SQVTM, ANQGSEA. With 6 bases removed from V and 3 bases from J, the gap between germline ends came to 17 bases. The CDR3 contains 14 residues. In nucleotides, the CDR3 is TGCAGCGTGGGGGCCCGACTCTGGGACACTGAAGCTTTCTTT. It specifies CSVGARLWDTEAFF.

The V and J genes are TRBV25-1 and TRBJ2-3; 9 nucleotides line up with TRBD1. The junction had 5 bases not matched to a gene; V was cut back by 5 bases and J by 5 bases. CDR1 is MGHDK and CDR2 is SYGVNS in the germline V gene. The CDR3 extends over 14 amino acids. The CDR3, as DNA: TGTGCCAGCAGTTGGACAGGGGATAAAGATACGCAGTATTTT. Amino acids: CASSWTGDKDTQYF.

The chain recombines TRBV7-2 with TRBJ2-1; TRBD2 matches at 11 bases. The J segment lost 3 bases and the V segment lost 1 base, leaving 2 bases of the junction unmatched. The CDR3 contains 16 residues. Germline V gives CDR1 SGHTA, CDR2 FQGNSA. CDR3 coding DNA: TGTGCCAGCAGCTTAGTGCTAGCGGGGGGCTACAATGAGCAGTTCTTC. It encodes CASSLVLAGGYNEQFF.

V usage is TRBV12-3 or TRBV12-4 and J usage is TRBJ1-2; 7 bases match TRBD1. V was pared by 5 bases and J by 8 bases, with 8 bases of the junction left unmatched. The CDR3 consists of 13 residues. The CDR3 nucleotides read TGTGCCAGCAGTCAGACAGGGCAAAGGGGCTACACCTTC. This gives the protein CASSQTGQRGYTF.

The CDR3 protein is CASSFNPRGVNTEAFF. The CDR3 DNA follows: TGCGCCAGCAGCTTTAACCCCAGGGGGGTGAACACTGAAGCTTTCTTT. The V and J genes are TRBV5-1 and TRBJ1-1; 7 nucleotides align to TRBD1. The V and J ends lost 2 bases and 0 bases, in that order; junction bases with no gene match: 7. The CDR3 has 16 residues. Germline CDR1 SGHRS, CDR2 YFSETQ.

This clone has only a few counts. The chain has TRBV6-5 and TRBJ1-5; unclear D gene. Germline CDR1 is MNHEY and CDR2 is SVGAGI. V shed 5 bases and J shed 3 bases, with 2 bases lying between them. The CDR3 has 11 amino acids. Here the CDR3 reads CASSNNQPQHF. In nucleotides, the CDR3 is TGTGCCAGCAGTAACAATCAGCCCCAGCATTTT.

V is TRBV29-1 and J is TRBJ2-1; D unresolved. The CDR3 extends over 12 amino acids. The V end lost 5 bases, the J end lost 0 bases, and 5 bases lay between the germline ends. Germline assignment: CDR1 SQVTM and CDR2 ANQGSEA. CDR3 loop: CSVRSSYNEQFF. In DNA form, the CDR3 reads TGCAGCGTTCGAAGCTCCTACAATGAGCAGTTCTTC.

This clone was picked up one time. The CDR3 DNA follows: TGTGCCACCAGTGATTCAGGGGAGGAGTACAATGAGCAGTTCTTC. It is translated as CATSDSGEEYNEQFF. V usage is TRBV24-1 and J usage is TRBJ2-1; D might be TRBD1 or TRBD2, each matching 6 bases. Germline lookup yields CDR1 KGHDR and CDR2 SFDVKD. Trimming left V 2 bases short and J 4 bases short, with 11 bases between. This CDR3 contains 15 residues.

V is TRBV6-5 and J is TRBJ1-2; 7 bases match TRBD1. The CDR3 contains 14 residues. Germline V lookup: CDR1 MNHEY, CDR2 SVGAGI. Germline trimming cut 0 bases from V and 4 bases from J; bases unmatched to any gene: 2. The CDR3 spells CASSYSDRAYGYTF. The DNA for the CDR3 is TGTGCCAGCAGTTACTCCGACAGGGCCTATGGCTACACCTTC.

This sequence joins TRBV25-1 and TRBJ2-6, with 8 nucleotides matching TRBD1. V lost 2 bases to trimming and J lost 9 bases; unmatched junction nucleotides: 6. The CDR3 covers 15 residues. CDR1 MGHDK and CDR2 SYGVNS come from the germline V gene. DNA for the CDR3: TGTGCCAGCAGTGAAATGACAGGGGTTGTCAACGTCCTGACTTTC. Protein: CASSEMTGVVNVLTF.

In DNA form, the CDR3 reads TGTGCCATCAGTGAACGGACAGGGTTCTACGAGCAGTACTTC. Amino acid sequence: CAISERTGFYEQYF. The chain combines TRBV10-3 with TRBJ2-7; 8 nucleotides match TRBD1. Looked up from germline, CDR1 is ENHRY and CDR2 is SYGVKD. J lost 3 bases, V lost 3 bases, and 4 bases had no gene match. The CDR3 is made up of 14 amino acids.

The chain uses TRBV19 and TRBJ1-2; D might be TRBD1 (6 bases). The length of the CDR3 is 14 residues. Germline V gene sequence: CDR1 LNHDA, CDR2 SQIVND (reference sequence). With 6 bases removed from V and 1 base from J, the gap between germline ends came to 12 bases. In DNA form, the CDR3 reads TGTGCCAGTAGCCTTACAGGGAATAACTATGGCTACACCTTC. Translated, it gives CASSLTGNNYGYTF.

DNA for the CDR3: TGTGCCAGCAGTTACAAACCGGCGCCCTCTGGAAACACCATATATTTT. This gives the protein CASSYKPAPSGNTIYF. The chain links TRBV6-6 to TRBJ1-3, with D hard to call. Germline V lookup: CDR1 MNHNY, CDR2 SVGAGI (reference sequence). The CDR3 is 16 amino acids. The ends were cut back, 2 bases at V and 0 bases at J, with 11 bases in the middle.

The CDR3 protein is CASSQGGNGYTF. The CDR3 nucleotides are TGTGCCAGCAGCCAAGGGGGGAATGGCTACACCTTC. V usage is TRBV3-1 (or the pseudogene TRBV3-2) and J usage is TRBJ1-2; possibly TRBD1 for D (5 bases). Germline CDR1 and CDR2: LGHDT and YNNKEL (reference sequence). The CDR3 loop spans 12 amino acids. The ends were cut back, 1 base at V and 6 bases at J, with 6 bases in the middle.

The J gene is TRBJ1-5, the V gene TRBV18; the D is unclear. The V and J ends lost 2 bases and 4 bases respectively, with 6 bases between them. The length of the CDR3 is 13 residues. CDR1 KGHSH and CDR2 LQKENI come from the germline V gene. The CDR3 DNA reads as TGTGCCAGCTCACCAACGAGTAATCAGCCCCAGCATTTT. Translating gives CASSPTSNQPQHF.

The chain has TRBV6-5 and TRBJ1-1; TRBD1 matches 7 bases. CDR3 size: 15 residues. After removal of 1 base from V and 1 base from J, the junction contained 3 bases not matched to a gene. Germline V gene sequence: CDR1 MNHEY, CDR2 SVGAGI. The CDR3 reads CASSYYDRANTEAFF. The CDR3 DNA reads TGTGCCAGCAGTTACTACGACAGGGCGAACACTGAAGCTTTCTTT.

The rearrangement uses TRBV10-3 and TRBJ2-1, with D possibly TRBD2 on 6 matching bases. Trimming stripped 2 bases from V and 0 bases from J, with 11 bases between. The CDR3 has 16 amino acids. Per the germline V gene, CDR1 is ENHRY and CDR2 is SYGVKD. The CDR3 coding sequence is TGTGCCATCAGTGAGCCGGGGGTTAGCTCCTACAATGAGCAGTTCTTC. It specifies CAISEPGVSSYNEQFF.